Listed below are T cell receptor beta chains from one sample, sequenced in a study of blood T cell repertoires in COVID-19. Produced via immunoSEQ multiplex PCR; TCRdb's table is partial and in-frame only. Here the sample spans tens of thousands of clones, 81% being singletons. Sequenced material: peripheral blood. Receptors originate from an elderly man with active or convalescent COVID-19. Both conserved end residues are part of each CDR3. The D gene is left open where the match is weak. Some rows mark clone size as missing; the rest say once, few, many or name a class of expanded clone.

V gene,D gene,clone size,J gene,CDR3 DNA,CDR3 protein
TRBV7-2,TRBD1,-,TRBJ2-6,TGTGCCAGCAGCATCTCCGGGACAGGTGCTGGGGCCAACGTCCTGACTTTC,CASSISGTGAGANVLTF
TRBV7-7,-,-,TRBJ2-5,TGTGCCAGCAGCTCCGACAGCCAAGAGACCCAGTACTTC,CASSSDSQETQYF
TRBV5-1,-,-,TRBJ2-7,TGCGCCAGCAGCCTGACGAACAGTCGGTACGAGCAGTACTTC,CASSLTNSRYEQYF
TRBV7-8,-,few,TRBJ2-1,TGTGCCAGCAGCTTGCAGGGAACCTACAATGAGCAGTTCTTC,CASSLQGTYNEQFF
TRBV30,TRBD1,-,TRBJ1-6,TGTGCCGAAGGACAGGGGGCTTCACCCCTCCACTTT,CAEGQGASPLHF
TRBV3-1/TRBV3-2,-,-,TRBJ1-2,TGTGCCAGCAGCCCTTACGCAGACAGGTCTGGCTACACCTTC,CASSPYADRSGYTF
TRBV11-2,-,-,TRBJ2-1,TGTGCCAGCAGCTTGGGACAACCTAATGAGCAGTTCTTC,CASSLGQPNEQFF
TRBV10-3,TRBD2,-,TRBJ2-1,TGTGCCATCAGTAGCGGGGGGGCAGTTTCCAATGAGCAGTTCTTC,CAISSGGAVSNEQFF
TRBV5-1,-,-,TRBJ1-1,TGCGCCAGCAGCTTGGCAGCAGGGATGAACACTGAAGCTTTCTTT,CASSLAAGMNTEAFF
TRBV5-1,-,-,TRBJ2-7,TGCGCCAGCAGCTTGGTGTTAGGAGAACTTTACGAGCAGTACTTC,CASSLVLGELYEQYF
TRBV4-1,-,-,TRBJ2-6,TGCGCCAGCAGCCAAGGGCTCCGGACAGCGGCTGGGGCCAACGTCCTGACTTTC,CASSQGLRTAAGANVLTF
TRBV19,-,-,TRBJ2-1,TGTGCCAGTAGTATTGCCCAGGGGATCTACAATGAGCAGTTCTTC,CASSIAQGIYNEQFF
TRBV12-3/TRBV12-4,-,-,TRBJ2-1,TGTGCCAGCAGTCTTTTTAGCGGCAATGAGCAGTTCTTC,CASSLFSGNEQFF
TRBV5-1,TRBD1,-,TRBJ1-5,TGCGCCAGCAGCTTTACAGGGGGCTCGGGACAGCCCCAGCATTTT,CASSFTGGSGQPQHF
TRBV24-1,-,-,TRBJ2-1,TGTGCCACCAGTGACTCCGGACAGTACAATGAGCAGTTCTTC,CATSDSGQYNEQFF
TRBV5-6,-,-,TRBJ2-3,TGTGCCAGCAGCTCTGGGCCGAACACAGATACGCAGTATTTT,CASSSGPNTDTQYF
TRBV4-3,TRBD2,-,TRBJ2-1,TGCGCCAGCAGCCAAGCCGGGACTAGCAGATACAATGAGCAGTTCTTC,CASSQAGTSRYNEQFF
TRBV10-1,-,-,TRBJ1-2,TGCGCCAGCACCAGGGACTATGGCTACACCTTC,CASTRDYGYTF
TRBV12-5,TRBD1,-,TRBJ2-1,TGTGCTAGTGGCAGGGGACAGGGGCGGAGGAATGAGCAGTTCTTC,CASGRGQGRRNEQFF
TRBV5-4,TRBD2,-,TRBJ2-5,TGTGCCAGCAGCCCCGGACTAGCCCATGCTAGCGAGACCCAGTACTTC,CASSPGLAHASETQYF
TRBV12-3/TRBV12-4,-,-,TRBJ1-2,TGTGCCAGCAGTTGGCAGGTGGCCAATGGCTACACCTTC,CASSWQVANGYTF
TRBV5-1,-,-,TRBJ2-5,TGCGCCAGCAGCTTGGTGTCAGGGCAAGAGACCCAGTACTTC,CASSLVSGQETQYF
TRBV5-1,-,-,TRBJ2-7,TGCGCCAGCAGCTTGAAGCAGGGGCCCTACGAGCAGTACTTC,CASSLKQGPYEQYF
TRBV6-5,TRBD1,-,TRBJ2-3,TGTGCCGGAGGACAGGGGAGCACAGATACGCAGTATTTT,CAGGQGSTDTQYF
TRBV5-1,-,-,TRBJ2-2,TGCGCCAGCAGCTTAAAGGGGGAGCATACGAACACCGGGGAGCTGTTTTTT,CASSLKGEHTNTGELFF
TRBV9,TRBD2,-,TRBJ2-3,TGTGCCAGCAGCGTAGGTGCGGGGGGAGGGACAGATACGCAGTATTTT,CASSVGAGGGTDTQYF
TRBV25-1,-,few,TRBJ1-3,TGTGCCAGCAGTGAAGGAGGTGGAGCATTTGGAAACACCATATATTTT,CASSEGGGAFGNTIYF
TRBV13,-,once,TRBJ1-2,TGTGCCAGCAGCTTGTTCGGCACCGGGTTTCCTAACTATGGCTACACCTTC,CASSLFGTGFPNYGYTF
TRBV5-1,-,-,TRBJ1-2,TGCGCCAGCAGCCCACTACACATTAACTATGGCTACACCTTC,CASSPLHINYGYTF
TRBV14,TRBD1,-,TRBJ1-2,TGTGCCAGCAGCCACACCGACAGGGACGTCTATGGCTACACCTTC,CASSHTDRDVYGYTF
TRBV5-1,TRBD2,-,TRBJ2-1,TGCGCCAGCAGCGTTTCTAGCGGGGGGGCCAGGAATGAGCAGTTCTTC,CASSVSSGGARNEQFF
TRBV19,TRBD1,-,TRBJ1-2,TGTGCCAGTAGTATAACAGGGGGCTCTGGCTACACCTTC,CASSITGGSGYTF
TRBV27,-,-,TRBJ2-7,TGTGCCAGCAGTTTATCGGCCCATTACGAGCAGTACTTC,CASSLSAHYEQYF
TRBV7-2,-,few,TRBJ2-1,TGTGCCAGCAGCTTGGTTCGGTACAATGAGCAGTTCTTC,CASSLVRYNEQFF
TRBV30,-,-,TRBJ1-1,TGTGCCTGGAGTGCGGGAGGGGGGGGAATGGCTGAAGCTTTCTTT,CAWSAGGGGMAEAFF
TRBV2,TRBD1,few,TRBJ1-5,TGTGCCAGCAGCAATACAGGGGAAGGGCAGCCCCAGCATTTT,CASSNTGEGQPQHF
TRBV2,TRBD2,-,TRBJ2-3,TGTGCCAGCAGTGAGCCGGGGGGGCCTGTCGGGAATACGCAGTATTTT,CASSEPGGPVGNTQYF
TRBV5-1,-,-,TRBJ1-2,TGCGCCAGCAGCCTGGGGGACATCCAGGGCTATGGCTACACCTTC,CASSLGDIQGYGYTF
TRBV12-5,-,-,TRBJ2-2,TGTGCTAGTGGTTCAGGTAGGGGCTGGAACACCGGGGAGCTGTTTTTT,CASGSGRGWNTGELFF
TRBV10-2,TRBD1,-,TRBJ1-2,TGCGCCAGCAGTATACACCCCCAGGGGGCGAATGGCTACACCTTC,CASSIHPQGANGYTF
TRBV4-3,TRBD1,-,TRBJ1-1,TGCGCCAGCAGCCCGGGACAGGGGGTTTTTGGCACTGAAGCTTTCTTT,CASSPGQGVFGTEAFF
TRBV19,-,-,TRBJ1-3,TGTGCCAGTAGTATCGACAACTCTGGAAACACCATATATTTT,CASSIDNSGNTIYF
TRBV11-2,-,-,TRBJ2-1,TGTGCCAGCAGCTTAGTTGGACTATCCACGTACAATGAGCAGTTCTTC,CASSLVGLSTYNEQFF
TRBV15,TRBD1,-,TRBJ1-5,TGTGCCACCAGCACCGGACAGGGGCCGTTTCAGCCCCAGCATTTT,CATSTGQGPFQPQHF
TRBV10-2,-,-,TRBJ1-4,TGCGCCTCCATAGTGTCAACTAATGAAAAACTGTTTTTT,CASIVSTNEKLFF
TRBV5-5,-,-,TRBJ2-5,TGTGCCAGCACCACCACGGCAGGGGGGTTCCTGGAGACCCAGTACTTC,CASTTTAGGFLETQYF
TRBV12-2,-,-,TRBJ1-2,TGTGCAAGTCGCTTACGGGAACCTTTTGGCTACACCTTC,CASRLREPFGYTF
TRBV27,-,-,TRBJ1-4,TGTGCCAGCAGCCCGGCGGGAACTAATGAAAAACTGTTTTTT,CASSPAGTNEKLFF